This T cell receptor (beta chain) was obtained from a study of shared clonotypes between healthy human individuals. Study-wide results and limits: Naive subsets generally had larger estimated richness than memory subsets. Naive CD4 clonotypes overlapped across a few donors at about 5%.

V was clipped by 1 base and J by 2 bases, with 12 bases between them. Germline CDR1 and CDR2: SGHDT and YYEEEE. The CDR3 has 15 residues. Data came from immunoSEQ multiplex PCR; TCRdb stores just in-frame clones and leaves some out. This sample carries roughly 1,500,000 clones, nearly 99% of them seen once, and the ten largest clones take around 0.47%. A note on this clone: Its matching antigen is unknown.

The chain has TRBV5-6 and TRBJ2-5; D not certain. The sequence was collected from a man younger than 40 in good health. Specimen: naive CD4+ T cells sorted from blood. Subset noted: CD45RA+ positively selected. The CDR3: CASSLSLPRQETQYF. CDR3 DNA: TGTGCCAGCAGCTTGTCACTACCAAGGCAAGAGACCCAGTACTTC.